This is a list of T cell receptor beta chains from one sample in a study of Graves' ophthalmopathy and Graves' hyperthyroidism. TCRdb independently ran MiXCR on the multiplex PCR reads; one entry per CDR3 protein. The repertoire has some 350,000 distinct CDR3 sequences, about 17% of them found once; the top ten carry 2% to 3%. The sample was peripheral blood. All receptors come from an adult woman with stable Graves' hyperthyroidism. Both conserved end residues are part of each CDR3. A D gene is named only where the DNA matches it firmly. Size values are once, few and many counts, or a class for expanded clones, and some rows have none.

J	D	size	V	CDR3	DNA
TRBJ2-2	TRBD2	few	TRBV6-4	CVSRPGLAGDGPNTGELFF	TGTGTCAGCAGACCGGGACTAGCGGGAGATGGGCCGAACACCGGGGAGCTGTTTTTT
TRBJ1-5	TRBD1	many	TRBV10-3	CASTRGTGATLDQPQHF	TGTGCCTCAACGCGGGGGACAGGGGCTACGCTTGATCAGCCCCAGCATTTT
TRBJ1-1	-	-	TRBV20-1	CSANSQEMNTEAFF	TGCAGTGCTAATTCACAGGAAATGAACACTGAAGCTTTCTTT
TRBJ2-5	TRBD2	many	TRBV7-8	CASSQGTSGSRETQYF	TGTGCCAGCAGCCAAGGGACTAGCGGGAGCCGAGAGACCCAGTACTTC
TRBJ2-7	TRBD2	many	TRBV11-2	CASSSPGLVYEQYF	TGTGCCAGCAGCTCCCCGGGACTAGTCTACGAGCAGTACTTC
TRBJ2-5	TRBD2	many	TRBV28	CASSSSTGTIRETQYF	TGTGCCAGCAGTTCGAGCACCGGGACTATTAGAGAGACCCAGTACTTC
TRBJ1-1	TRBD1	many	TRBV28	CASSPGDRWNTEAFF	TGTGCCAGCAGTCCCGGGGACAGGTGGAACACTGAAGCTTTCTTT
TRBJ1-1	-	many	TRBV6-5	CASSYSGGREAFF	TGTGCCAGCAGTTACTCGGGGGGCCGAGAAGCTTTCTTT
TRBJ2-6	-	many	TRBV2	CASSEVRAGANVLTF	TGTGCCAGCAGTGAAGTACGGGCCGGGGCCAACGTCCTGACTTTC
TRBJ2-5	-	many	TRBV28	CASSLYRKTQYF	TGTGCCAGCAGTTTATACCGCAAGACCCAGTACTTC
TRBJ2-7	-	many	TRBV6-1	CASNSGDYEQYF	TGTGCCAGCAACTCAGGGGATTACGAGCAGTACTTC
TRBJ2-2	-	many	TRBV15	CATSRGGELFF	TGTGCCACCAGCAGAGGAGGGGAGCTGTTTTTT
TRBJ1-3	TRBD1	many	TRBV27	CASSLRTGARAAGNTIYF	TGTGCCAGCAGTCTAAGGACAGGGGCTAGGGCCGCTGGAAACACCATATATTTT
TRBJ1-6	-	many	TRBV2	CASKYALEYNSPLHF	TGTGCCAGCAAGTATGCGCTAGAATATAATTCACCCCTCCACTTT
TRBJ1-3	-	many	TRBV3-1	CASSQGQGNTIYF	TGTGCCAGCAGCCAAGGGCAGGGAAACACCATATATTTT
TRBJ1-1	-	once	TRBV2	CASSVRVDTEAFF	TGTGCCAGCAGTGTCAGGGTCGACACTGAAGCTTTCTTT
TRBJ2-1	TRBD2	many	TRBV7-6	CASSSLAGGPSDNEQFF	TGTGCCAGCAGCTCTCTAGCGGGAGGGCCGTCCGACAATGAGCAGTTCTTC